The rows below give T cell receptor beta chains drawn from one sample of a study of graft-versus-host responses after intestinal transplantation. Generated by immunoSEQ multiplex PCR, the TCRdb table keeps only in-frame clones and is missing some. Of about 47,000 clones in the sample, approximately 95% were seen once. Antigen specificity for these receptors is unknown. The input for sequencing was unstimulated CD8+ T cells sorted from spleen or lymph node cells, taken before transplant. These receptors came from a human donor who was the organ donor for an intestinal transplant. Each CDR3 is given without its conserved first and last residue. The order of the fields is CDR3 length, J gene, clone size, V gene, D gene, CDR3 protein. The D gene is left open where the match is weak. Clone sizes are given selectively: once, few, many, or a class where the clone is expanded.

13	TRBJ2-3	NA	TRBV5-4	TRBD2	ASTLRGGSTDTQY
10	TRBJ2-1	NA	TRBV6-1	NA	ASSGIGNEQF
11	TRBJ2-7	NA	TRBV27	TRBD1	ASASGQNYEQY
12	TRBJ2-3	NA	TRBV11-2	NA	ASSLDPQTDTQY
12	TRBJ1-1	NA	TRBV28	NA	ASSLRGGVTEAF
16	TRBJ1-3	NA	TRBV5-6	TRBD1	ASSRLAGQRSSGNTIY
12	TRBJ2-5	NA	TRBV7-9	NA	ASSLGQVVETQY
13	TRBJ1-1	NA	TRBV11-2	NA	ASSLVPGLNTEAF
11	TRBJ1-2	NA	TRBV6-1	NA	ASSGDGEYGYT
18	TRBJ2-3	once	TRBV10-3	TRBD2	AISDAMASGGRDGTDTQY
10	TRBJ2-7	NA	TRBV29-1	NA	SAGRDMAEQY
14	TRBJ1-1	NA	TRBV4-2	TRBD1	ASSQALTGLNTEAF
12	TRBJ1-5	NA	TRBV6-5	NA	ASSYEGFNQPQH
11	TRBJ1-1	NA	TRBV7-3	NA	ASSLKENTEAF
15	TRBJ2-3	once	TRBV9	NA	ASNAETGPISTDTQY
14	TRBJ1-4	once	TRBV27	TRBD1	ASSDLPGQGNEKLF
13	TRBJ2-1	once	TRBV11-3	NA	ASSPHSGSYNEQF
11	TRBJ2-1	NA	TRBV28	NA	ASSLGPNNEQF
13	TRBJ2-5	NA	TRBV10-3	TRBD1	AISETGQARETQY
16	TRBJ2-6	NA	TRBV7-9	NA	ASSLDLLDWSGANVLT
9	TRBJ2-7	NA	TRBV27	NA	ATRYGYEQY
11	TRBJ1-2	NA	TRBV11-3	TRBD1	ASRGQDLYGYT
11	TRBJ1-1	NA	TRBV28	TRBD1	ASRYLQGPEAF
15	TRBJ1-1	NA	TRBV28	NA	ASSLRGVVGKGTEAF
12	TRBJ1-4	NA	TRBV28	TRBD1	ASSWGQGFEKLF
14	TRBJ1-3	few	TRBV7-9	TRBD1	ASSAAGQGDGNTIY
13	TRBJ2-2	NA	TRBV4-3	NA	ASSRDALVFEELF
13	TRBJ2-3	NA	TRBV28	NA	ASRKILGWADTQY
12	TRBJ2-1	NA	TRBV27	NA	ASSLYSSYNEQF
11	TRBJ2-7	NA	TRBV4-3	NA	ASSGEGDYEQY
15	TRBJ2-3	NA	TRBV25-1	NA	ASSGLKPGLSTDTQY
12	TRBJ1-5	once	TRBV28	NA	ASSLFVSNQPQH
9	TRBJ1-1	NA	TRBV29-1	NA	SGRMNTEAF
12	TRBJ1-1	NA	TRBV25-1	TRBD1	ASSREGGSAEAF
13	TRBJ2-1	NA	TRBV18	NA	ASSVLTYSSNEQF
13	TRBJ2-5	NA	TRBV28	TRBD2	ASSFASGGMETQY
11	TRBJ2-5	once	TRBV10-2	NA	ASSMNPRETQY
11	TRBJ1-2	few	TRBV30	NA	AWSRADSYGYT
13	TRBJ2-7	NA	TRBV27	NA	ASSLSGPADYEQY
12	TRBJ1-2	NA	TRBV11-2	NA	ASSSPGTYYGYT
15	TRBJ2-1	NA	TRBV6-1	NA	ASSEAFRESSYNEQF
12	TRBJ2-5	NA	TRBV27	TRBD1	ASSPTGSGETQY
13	TRBJ1-5	NA	TRBV2	TRBD1	ASRDRQGSNQPQH
14	TRBJ2-5	NA	TRBV4-1	TRBD1	ASSPPTGGAGETQY
14	TRBJ2-7	NA	TRBV5-1	NA	ASSPVEVTDAYEQY
11	TRBJ1-1	NA	TRBV11-2	NA	ASREFSNTEAF
13	TRBJ2-1	NA	TRBV7-6	NA	ASSLLAGVHNEQF
11	TRBJ2-5	NA	TRBV27	TRBD1	ASSWDRVGEQY